This T cell receptor (beta chain) was identified during a study of early T cells in non-severe SARS-CoV-2 infection. Across the study: The input, bulk RNA from unsorted whole blood, was sequenced, and chains were unpaired.

This clonotype was detected many times. The CDR3 is 15 amino acids. With V trimmed by 10 bases and J by 4 bases, 12 bases remained unmatched. CDR1 MNHEY and CDR2 SMNVEV come from the germline V gene (reference sequence). Individual cDNA molecules were tagged with unique molecular identifiers, the study reported. TCRdb ran MiXCR on the 5' RACE reads and lists one entry per CDR3 protein. The top ten clones hold around 11% of a sample with around 79,000 distinct CDR3 sequences, about 10% of them seen once. Source: whole blood, taken at baseline. This sequence was found in an adult who was a healthcare worker with PCR-confirmed SARS-CoV-2 infection or an uninfected control (not recorded which). This chain links TRBV27 with TRBJ1-5; 8 bases fit TRBD1. This CDR3 is CANSRGQGRNQPQHF. CDR3 in DNA: TGTGCCAACTCCCGCGGACAGGGAAGAAATCAGCCCCAGCATTTT.